These 12 T cell receptor beta chains came from one sample sequenced in a study of blood T cell repertoires in COVID-19. Assay: immunoSEQ multiplex PCR; the TCRdb copy retains only in-frame clones and omits some. The sample yields 400,000 or so clones, 70% to 90% seen once. Sequenced input: PBMCs or T cells enriched from blood (not recorded which). All receptors derive from a woman aged 40 to 50 with acute COVID-19.

The V and J genes are TRBV19 and TRBJ1-1; D perhaps matches TRBD1 (5 bases). Germline V lookup: CDR1 LNHDA, CDR2 SQIVND (reference sequence). Deletions cut 5 bases from V and 4 bases from J, with 17 bases between. The CDR3 has 15 residues. The CDR3 region has the DNA TGTGCCAGTAGTTCCCAGGGTGGGGTGGCCACTGAAGCTTTCTTT. Encoded protein: CASSSQGGVATEAFF.

The chain employs TRBV5-1 and TRBJ1-1; no clear D gene. Trimming cost V 5 bases and J 5 bases, with 13 bases left between them. CDR1 is SGHRS, CDR2 YFSETQ, per germline. The CDR3 sequence is 13 residues long. The CDR3 region has the DNA TGCGCCAGCAGGGAGGGATGGGATACTGAAGCTTTCTTT. The encoded protein is CASREGWDTEAFF.

This clone was seen only once. The rearrangement links TRBV20-1 to TRBJ1-1; D is unresolved. Germline V gene lookup returns CDR1 DFQATT and CDR2 SNEGSKA (reference sequence). Trimming shortened V by 2 bases and J by 4 bases, and 5 bases separated the two germline ends. The CDR3 spans 11 residues. The chain's CDR3 is CSARLVTEAFF. The CDR3 nucleotides read TGCAGTGCTAGATTAGTCACTGAAGCTTTCTTT.

V gene TRBV3-1 (or the pseudogene TRBV3-2) combines with J gene TRBJ2-1; tentatively, D is TRBD2 (7 bases). The CDR3 has 15 residues. The germline V and J ends were trimmed by 1 base and 3 bases, with 10 bases remaining between them. Germline V gene sequence: CDR1 LGHDT, CDR2 YNNKEL (reference sequence). The CDR3 nucleotides read TGTGCCAGCAGCCAAGTCGGGGGGCTCTACAATGAGCAGTTCTTC. The encoded protein is CASSQVGGLYNEQFF.

The chain carries TRBV18 and TRBJ2-5, with 7 bases aligning to TRBD2. V trimming: 2 bases; J trimming: 1 base; junction bases outside the gene matches: 10. Per the germline V gene, CDR1 is KGHSH and CDR2 is LQKENI. The CDR3 extends over 17 amino acids. CDR3 loop: CASSPGAGRLLQETQYF. In DNA form, the CDR3 reads TGTGCCAGCTCACCAGGCGCCGGGAGGTTGCTCCAAGAGACCCAGTACTTC.

V gene TRBV18 combines with J gene TRBJ1-2; D is ambiguous. The germline CDR1 and CDR2 sequences are KGHSH and LQKENI. The ends were cut back, 2 bases at V and 2 bases at J, with 6 bases in the middle. The CDR3 consists of 13 residues. Here the CDR3 reads CASSPWANYGYTF. Here the CDR3 DNA reads TGTGCCAGCTCACCATGGGCCAACTATGGCTACACCTTC.

This rearrangement joins TRBV19 to TRBJ1-4; 7 nucleotides align to TRBD1. Germline trimming cut 6 bases from V and 7 bases from J; bases unmatched to any gene: 8. CDR1 LNHDA and CDR2 SQIVND come from the germline V gene (reference sequence). This CDR3 has 14 residues. The CDR3 loop reads CASSSGDRGEKLFF. The CDR3 DNA reads as TGTGCCAGTAGCTCCGGGGACAGAGGTGAAAAACTGTTTTTT. Drawing the rest from reference TRBV19 and TRBJ1-4, the complete variable domain is DGGITQSPKYLFRKEGQNVTLSCEQNLNHDAMYWYRQDPGQGLRLIYYSQIVNDFQKGDIAEGYSVSREKKESFPLTVTSAQKNPTAFYLCASSSGDRGEKLFFGSGTQLSVL.

The chain joins TRBV11-2 to TRBJ2-3; no reliable D call. The V gene lost 1 base and the J gene lost 2 bases, with 13 bases spanning the gap. This CDR3 comprises 16 residues. Per the germline V gene, CDR1 is SGHAT and CDR2 is FQNNGV. CDR3 nucleotides: TGTGCCAGCAGCTTAGGAAGCGCCCGACCCACAGATACGCAGTATTTT. Translated, it gives CASSLGSARPTDTQYF.

V is TRBV19 and J is TRBJ2-5, with D tentatively TRBD2 (5 bases). V was trimmed by 4 bases and J by 1 base, leaving 10 bases between them. CDR3 length: 14 residues. Germline V CDR1 and CDR2: LNHDA, SQIVND (reference sequence). CDR3 sequence reads: CASSTTGIQETQYF. CDR3 in DNA: TGTGCCAGTAGTACTACCGGGATCCAAGAGACCCAGTACTTC.

This clone was recorded a few times. The sample has other DNA sequences that encode this CDR3 too. The chain combines TRBV11-2 with TRBJ2-1; possibly TRBD2 for D (6 bases). The CDR3 is 12 amino acids. Germline V gene sequence: CDR1 SGHAT, CDR2 FQNNGV. The V gene lost 1 base and the J gene lost 8 bases, with 6 bases spanning the gap. DNA of the CDR3: TGTGCCAGCAGCTTAGGGGGGGATGAGCAGTTCTTC. Translated: CASSLGGDEQFF.

This clone appeared once. The chain recombines TRBV27 with TRBJ2-4, with 7 positions matching TRBD1. CDR1 and CDR2 from the germline V gene are MNHEY and SMNVEV (reference sequence). CDR3 length: 14 residues. The trim removed 6 bases at V and 2 bases at J, leaving 4 bases unmatched. CDR3 loop: CASRDRVTKNIQYF. The CDR3 bases are TGTGCCAGCAGAGACAGGGTGACCAAAAACATTCAGTACTTC.

V gene TRBV7-6 combines with J gene TRBJ1-2; D call uncertain. Germline CDR1 and CDR2: SGHVS and FNYEAQ. The CDR3 runs 13 residues. Trimming cost V 4 bases and J 8 bases, with 14 bases left between them. The chain's CDR3 is CASSSLGEVGYTF. The DNA for the CDR3 is TGTGCCAGCAGCTCCCTAGGAGAGGTGGGCTACACCTTC.